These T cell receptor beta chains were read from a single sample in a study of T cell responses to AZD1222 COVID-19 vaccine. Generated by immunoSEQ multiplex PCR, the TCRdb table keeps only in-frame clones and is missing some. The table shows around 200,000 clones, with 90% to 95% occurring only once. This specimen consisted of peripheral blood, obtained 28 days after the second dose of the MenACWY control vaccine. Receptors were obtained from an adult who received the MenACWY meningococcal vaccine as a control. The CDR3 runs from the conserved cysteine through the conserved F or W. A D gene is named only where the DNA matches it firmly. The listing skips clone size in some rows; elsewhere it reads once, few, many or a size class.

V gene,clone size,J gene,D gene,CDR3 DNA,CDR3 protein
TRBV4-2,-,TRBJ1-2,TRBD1,TGTGCCAGCTCTTTCGCCTCCCAGATACAGGGGAATGGCTACACCTTC,CASSFASQIQGNGYTF
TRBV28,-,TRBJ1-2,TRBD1,TGTGCCAGCACCTCCGGGACAGCTAACTATGGCTACACCTTC,CASTSGTANYGYTF
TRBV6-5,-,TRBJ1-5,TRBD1,TGTGCCAGCAGTTACAAGGGGGCGTATCAGCCCCAGCATTTT,CASSYKGAYQPQHF
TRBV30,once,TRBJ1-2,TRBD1,TGTGCCTGGAGACAGGGGGCGAACTCTGGCTACACCTTC,CAWRQGANSGYTF
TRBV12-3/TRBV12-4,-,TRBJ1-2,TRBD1,TGTGCCAGCAGTTTGGGACAGACTGGCTACACCTTC,CASSLGQTGYTF
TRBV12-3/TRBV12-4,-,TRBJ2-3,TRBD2,TGTGCCAGCAGTTTAGCTACTAGCGGTATGCAGTATTTT,CASSLATSGMQYF
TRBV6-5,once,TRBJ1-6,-,TGTGCCAGCAAAAGGAGGAGGGACCGGGAAACCCTCCACTTT,CASKRRRDRETLHF
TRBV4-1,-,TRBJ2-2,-,TGCGCCAGCAGCGCAGGCAGGGCGACCACCGGGGAGCTGTTTTTT,CASSAGRATTGELFF
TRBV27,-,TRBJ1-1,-,TGTGCCAGCAGTTTTTGGACAATCACTGAAGCTTTCTTT,CASSFWTITEAFF
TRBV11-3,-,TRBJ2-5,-,TGTGCCAGCAGCTTAGTGGCTGGAGAGACCCAGTACTTC,CASSLVAGETQYF
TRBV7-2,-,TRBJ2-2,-,TGTGCCAGCAGCTTAGTTTTCACCGGGGAGCTGTTTTTT,CASSLVFTGELFF
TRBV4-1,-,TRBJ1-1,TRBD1,TGCGCCAGCAGCCAAGTAGGACGGACAGGGGAAAAATGGGCTTTCTTT,CASSQVGRTGEKWAFF
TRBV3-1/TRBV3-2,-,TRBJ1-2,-,TGTGCCAGCAGCCAGGGCTATGGCTACACCTTC,CASSQGYGYTF
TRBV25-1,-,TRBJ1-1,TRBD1,TGTGCCAGCAGTGGAACCGGGACAGCTGAAGCTTTCTTT,CASSGTGTAEAFF
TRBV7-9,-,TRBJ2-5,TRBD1,TGTGCCAGCAGCTCTGGACAGGGAGGAAGGGAGACCCAGTACTTC,CASSSGQGGRETQYF
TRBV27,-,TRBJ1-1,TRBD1,TGTGCCAGCGGGAAACAGGGGGCCGGGAACACTGAAGCTTTCTTT,CASGKQGAGNTEAFF
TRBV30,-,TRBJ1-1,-,TGTGCCTGGAGCAGAACGCTGAACACTGAAGCTTTCTTT,CAWSRTLNTEAFF
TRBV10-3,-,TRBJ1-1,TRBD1,TGTGCCATCAGTGAGTCTTTAACAGGGGGGAACACTGAAGCTTTCTTT,CAISESLTGGNTEAFF
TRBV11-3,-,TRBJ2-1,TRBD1,TGTGCCAGCAGCCCAGGACAGGGGTTAAATGAGCAGTTCTTC,CASSPGQGLNEQFF
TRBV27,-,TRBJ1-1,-,TGTGCCAGCAGCACCCTGGCGGGGAACACTGAAGCTTTCTTT,CASSTLAGNTEAFF
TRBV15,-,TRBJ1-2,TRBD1,TGTGCCACCAGCAGAGGGGGGGACAGACATTATGGCTACACCTTC,CATSRGGDRHYGYTF
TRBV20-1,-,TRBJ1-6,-,TGCAGTGCTAGTATGGGACTTAGTCCTTCACCCCTCCACTTT,CSASMGLSPSPLHF
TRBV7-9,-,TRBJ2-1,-,TGTGCCAGCAGCTTAGACGGCCCCCTCTCCTACAATGAGCAGTTCTTC,CASSLDGPLSYNEQFF
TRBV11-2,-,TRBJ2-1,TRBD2,TGTGCCAGCAGCTTAGGGTTAGCGGGGGGGCAAAATGAGCAGTTCTTC,CASSLGLAGGQNEQFF
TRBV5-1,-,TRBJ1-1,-,TGCGCCAGCAGAGGGTTGGGGAACACTGAAGCTTTCTTT,CASRGLGNTEAFF
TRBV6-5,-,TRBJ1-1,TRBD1,TGTGCCAGCAGTCGGACAGGGGCCCGGAACACTGAAGCTTTCTTT,CASSRTGARNTEAFF
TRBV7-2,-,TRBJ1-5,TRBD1,TGTGCCAGCCGAGGGACAGAGCGATATCAGCCCCAGCATTTT,CASRGTERYQPQHF
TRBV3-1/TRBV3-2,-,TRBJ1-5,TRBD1,TGTGCCAGCAGCCAAAAGGGGACAGGGCATCAGCCCCAGCATTTT,CASSQKGTGHQPQHF
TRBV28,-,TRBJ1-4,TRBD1,TGTGCCAGCACCCCGGGTTGGGGACAGGGGACTGAAAAACTGTTTTTT,CASTPGWGQGTEKLFF
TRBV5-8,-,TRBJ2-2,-,TGTGCCAGCAGCTTGGTGTTACGAGCCCGGGAGCTGTTTTTT,CASSLVLRARELFF
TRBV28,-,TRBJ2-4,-,TGTGCCAGCAGTTCCCTACGACAGGTTCCCCAAAACATTCAGTACTTC,CASSSLRQVPQNIQYF
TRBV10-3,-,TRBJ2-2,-,TGTGCCATCAGTGAGGAAAAGTACACACTAGTTCGGACCGGGGAGCTGTTTTTT,CAISEEKYTLVRTGELFF
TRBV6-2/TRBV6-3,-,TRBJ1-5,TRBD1,TGTGCCAGCAGTTACGGGAGCGGACAGGGGTTGTATCAGCCCCAGCATTTT,CASSYGSGQGLYQPQHF
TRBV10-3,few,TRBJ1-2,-,TGTGCCATCAGTGTCGGGGACTATGGCTACACCTTC,CAISVGDYGYTF
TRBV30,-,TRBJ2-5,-,TGTGCCTGGAGTACAGGGAATGCGGACCAGTACTTC,CAWSTGNADQYF
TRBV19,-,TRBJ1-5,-,TGTGCCAGTAGTATTCTGTATCAGCCCCAGCATTTT,CASSILYQPQHF
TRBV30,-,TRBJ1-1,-,TGTGCCTGGAGACCAGGGAGATCTGAAGCTTTCTTT,CAWRPGRSEAFF
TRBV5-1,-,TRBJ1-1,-,TGCGCCAGCAGCCTCGGTTCGAACACTGAAGCTTTCTTT,CASSLGSNTEAFF
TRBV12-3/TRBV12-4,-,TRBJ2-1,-,TGTGCCAGCAGTCCTGACGGAAACAATGAGCAGTTCTTC,CASSPDGNNEQFF
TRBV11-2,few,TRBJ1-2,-,TGTGCCAGCAGACTTGGGCACGCTCCTAACTATGGCTACACCTTC,CASRLGHAPNYGYTF
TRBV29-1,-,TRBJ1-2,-,TGCAGCGTTCGGGGGTATAACTATGGCTACACCTTC,CSVRGYNYGYTF
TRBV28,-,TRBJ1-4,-,TGTGCCAGCAGTTCCCAGGGGGAAAAACTGTTTTTT,CASSSQGEKLFF
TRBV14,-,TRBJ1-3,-,TGTGCCAGCAGCCCCCGGGCCGGGATCGACACCATATATTTT,CASSPRAGIDTIYF
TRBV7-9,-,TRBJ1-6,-,TGTGCCAGCAGCGAACAGGTCCTACAGGAGGTCCTCCACTTT,CASSEQVLQEVLHF
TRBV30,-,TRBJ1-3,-,TGTGCCTACCTCCCGGGGGGCCTCTCTGGAAACACCATATATTTT,CAYLPGGLSGNTIYF
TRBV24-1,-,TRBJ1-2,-,TGTGCCACCAGTGATTTGACGGCAAACTATGGCTACACCTTC,CATSDLTANYGYTF
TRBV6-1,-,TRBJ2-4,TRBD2,TGTGCCAGCAGTAAAGGACGGGGGGAGGCCAAAAACATTCAGTACTTC,CASSKGRGEAKNIQYF
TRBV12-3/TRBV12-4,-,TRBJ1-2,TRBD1,TGTGCCAGCAGGACAGGGTTGGGCTATGGCTACACCTTC,CASRTGLGYGYTF
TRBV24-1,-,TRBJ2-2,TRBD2,TGTGCCACCAGTGATAAAGCGGGGGGGCGGACCGGGGAGCTGTTTTTT,CATSDKAGGRTGELFF
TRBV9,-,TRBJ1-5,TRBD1,TGTGCCAGCAGCCCCTCCCCCAACAGGGGAGAGCAGCCCCAGCATTTT,CASSPSPNRGEQPQHF
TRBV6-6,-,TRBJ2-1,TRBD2,TGTGCCAGCAGTCAGCGATCGGGACTAGCGGGGGCTTACAATGAGCAGTTCTTC,CASSQRSGLAGAYNEQFF
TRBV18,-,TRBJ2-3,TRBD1,TGTGCCAGCTCCCCCCCGGGCAGGGGGACAGATACGCAGTATTTT,CASSPPGRGTDTQYF
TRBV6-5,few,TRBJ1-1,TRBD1,TGTGCCAGCAGTTTTGACAGGGTGAACACTGAAGCTTTCTTT,CASSFDRVNTEAFF